These 18 T cell receptor beta chains were all obtained from the same sample, sequenced in a study of blood T cell repertoires in COVID-19. Clones were sequenced by immunoSEQ multiplex PCR, and TCRdb holds only the in-frame ones, with some missing. Of about 74,000 clones in the sample, roughly four fifths were seen once. Sequenced material: peripheral blood. The origin of the receptors is a man between 65 and 85 years old with acute or convalescent COVID-19.

The genes are TRBV5-8 and TRBJ2-1; the match to TRBD1 covers 9 bases. Germline trimming cut 4 bases from V and 5 bases from J; bases unmatched to any gene: 4. CDR1 and CDR2 from the germline V gene are SGHTS and YDEGEE. The CDR3 is made up of 14 amino acids. The CDR3, as DNA: TGTGCCAGCAGCATGGGACAGGGAGACAATGAGCAGTTCTTC. It is translated as CASSMGQGDNEQFF.

The chain recombines TRBV25-1 with TRBJ1-4; D gene unclear. The V end lost 7 bases, the J end lost 5 bases, and 8 bases lay between the germline ends. The germline CDR1 and CDR2 sequences are MGHDK and SYGVNS. The CDR3 runs to 12 residues. CDR3 protein: CASMNKNEKLFF. CDR3 in DNA: TGTGCCAGCATGAACAAGAATGAAAAACTGTTTTTT. Using reference TRBV25-1 and TRBJ1-4 for the parts outside the CDR3, the full variable domain is EADIYQTPRYLVIGTGKKITLECSQTMGHDKMYWYQQDPGMELHLIHYSYGVNSTEKGDLSSESTVSRIRTEHFPLTLESARPSHTSQYLCASMNKNEKLFFGSGTQLSVL.

The CDR3 coding sequence is TGTGCCAGCAGTTACGGGCGGGGGGAGACCCAGTACTTC. It yields the protein CASSYGRGETQYF. The chain combines TRBV6-6 with TRBJ2-5; 7 bases fit TRBD2. Trimming removed 2 bases from V and 5 bases from J; junction bases left unmatched: 2. Germline-derived CDR1 and CDR2 are MNHNY and SVGAGI (reference sequence). This CDR3 is built from 13 residues.

The genes are TRBV7-6 and TRBJ2-7; TRBD1 agrees at 9 bases. CDR3 length: 16 residues. The ends lost 5 bases at V and 0 bases at J; junction bases unmatched: 8. Germline CDR1 reads SGHVS; CDR2 reads FNYEAQ. In DNA form, the CDR3 reads TGTGCCAGCAGCCTCGGGAGGACAGGGGCCTCCTACGAGCAGTACTTC. This translates into CASSLGRTGASYEQYF. The full variable domain, with the rest looked up from reference TRBV7-6 and TRBJ2-7, is GAGVSQSPRYKVTKRGQDVALRCDPISGHVSLYWYRQALGQGPEFLTYFNYEAQQDKSGLPNDRFSAERPEGSISTLTIQRTEQRDSAMYRCASSLGRTGASYEQYFGPGTRLTVT.

The chain has TRBV5-1 and TRBJ2-7; perhaps TRBD1 as D (5 bases). Trimming shortened V by 3 bases and J by 2 bases, and 15 bases separated the two germline ends. Germline V gene data show CDR1 as SGHRS and CDR2 as YFSETQ. The length of the CDR3 is 15 residues. CDR3 protein: CASSSGPGLAYEQYF. Written as DNA, the CDR3 is TGCGCCAGCAGCTCAGGGCCCGGGCTGGCCTACGAGCAGTACTTC.

This clone occurred once. This chain uses TRBV28 with TRBJ1-5, with D possibly matching TRBD1 (6 bases). V was cut by 5 bases and J by 3 bases, with 11 bases left in between. CDR3 size: 14 residues. CDR1 is MDHEN and CDR2 is SYDVKM in the germline V gene. The CDR3 region has the DNA TGTGCCAGCAGTAGGACAGATGCCAATCAGCCCCAGCATTTT. It translates to CASSRTDANQPQHF.

This clone showed up just a few times. Given a much more abundant clone one base away, this may be a read error. The chain is built from TRBV5-4 and TRBJ2-1; 8 nucleotides match TRBD2. The V and J ends lost 3 bases and 5 bases, in that order; junction bases with no gene match: 1. The CDR3 runs 13 residues. Germline CDR1 reads SGHNT; CDR2 reads YYREEE (reference sequence). The CDR3 DNA sequence: TGTGCCAGCAGCTCCGGGGGGGACAATGAGCAGTTCTTC. Residues: CASSSGGDNEQFF.

V is TRBV19 and J is TRBJ2-3; possibly TRBD2 for D (6 bases). The CDR3 is 16 residues long. The V gene lost 5 bases and the J gene lost 3 bases, with 18 bases spanning the gap. In germline, CDR1 is LNHDA, CDR2 SQIVND (reference sequence). The DNA for the CDR3 is TGTGCCAGTAGTCTCCGGCAGGGAGGCAGGACAGATACGCAGTATTTT. Translation: CASSLRQGGRTDTQYF.

The chain combines TRBV28 with TRBJ1-2; 7 nucleotides agree with TRBD1. Germline-derived CDR1 and CDR2 are MDHEN and SYDVKM. The CDR3 totals 13 residues. The V segment lost 5 bases and the J segment 8 bases; nucleotides outside the gene matches: 8. CDR3 sequence (DNA): TGTGCCAGCAGTAGACAGGGAAGAAGAGGCTACACCTTC. Residues: CASSRQGRRGYTF.

The J gene is TRBJ1-5, the V gene TRBV3-1 (or the pseudogene TRBV3-2); D remains unclear. With 1 base removed from V and 3 bases from J, the gap between germline ends came to 7 bases. CDR3 length equals 14 residues. Germline CDR1 is LGHDT and CDR2 is YNNKEL (reference sequence). CDR3: CASSQGQINQPQHF. The CDR3 DNA sequence: TGTGCCAGCAGCCAAGGTCAGATCAATCAGCCCCAGCATTTT.

The chain combines TRBV27 with TRBJ1-2, with D possibly being TRBD1 (6 bases). Trimming stripped 4 bases from V and 3 bases from J, with 9 bases between. CDR1 is MNHEY, CDR2 SMNVEV, per germline (reference sequence). This CDR3 is built from 13 residues. CDR3 in amino acids: CASSSDSDYGYTF. For the CDR3, the DNA is TGTGCCAGCAGTTCGGACAGCGACTATGGCTACACCTTC.

The rearrangement joins TRBV6-1 to TRBJ1-5; D is unresolved. V was pared by 1 base and J by 1 base, with 11 bases between. CDR3 length: 16 residues. The germline V gene encodes CDR1 MNHNS and CDR2 SASEGT. CDR3: CASSEVVGTSNQPQHF. DNA for the CDR3: TGTGCCAGCAGTGAAGTCGTGGGCACCAGCAATCAGCCCCAGCATTTT.

CDR3 sequence (DNA): TGTGCCAGCAGCTTTGGGACTACTAACACCGGGGAGCTGTTTTTT. Its translation is CASSFGTTNTGELFF. V gene TRBV5-6 combines with J gene TRBJ2-2, with 7 positions matching TRBD2. Per germline, CDR1 SGHDT and CDR2 YYEEEE. After removal of 2 bases from V and 2 bases from J, the junction contained 3 bases not matched to a gene. CDR3 size: 15 residues.

J is TRBJ2-3 and V is TRBV7-9; 13 bases align to TRBD2. J lost 2 bases, V lost 1 base, and 3 bases had no gene match. The CDR3 consists of 17 residues. Germline V gives CDR1 SEHNR, CDR2 FQNEAQ (reference sequence). The CDR3 DNA reads as TGTGCCAGCAGCTTAGGACTAGCGGGAGGTGACACAGATACGCAGTATTTT. It codes for CASSLGLAGGDTDTQYF.

The chain employs TRBV5-8 and TRBJ1-5; 10 bases line up with TRBD1. CDR3 size: 18 residues. Germline CDR1 is SGHTS and CDR2 is YDEGEE. J was trimmed by 0 bases and V by 4 bases; bases with no gene match: 10. This CDR3 is CASSSFGTGAYSNQPQHF. The CDR3 DNA sequence: TGTGCCAGCAGCAGCTTCGGGACAGGGGCGTATAGCAATCAGCCCCAGCATTTT.

This clone has only one observation. The V and J genes are TRBV6-6 and TRBJ1-6; tentative D call: TRBD1 (5 bases). Germline CDR1 reads MNHNY; CDR2 reads SVGAGI (reference sequence). V was shortened by 1 base and J by 11 bases, with 18 bases between the two germline ends. The CDR3 totals 16 residues. CDR3 bases: TGTGCCAGCAGTTACTTTCAGACGGGGGTAGGGGCACCCCTCCACTTT. It codes for CASSYFQTGVGAPLHF.

The chain joins TRBV9 to TRBJ1-4; no definite D call. The CDR3 length is 15 residues. Trimming took off 2 bases at V and 3 bases at J, with 11 bases between the two ends. CDR1 and CDR2 from the germline V gene are SGDLS and YYNGEE. CDR3 in amino acids: CASSVSGSPNEKLFF. CDR3 DNA sequence: TGTGCCAGCAGCGTCTCGGGATCTCCTAATGAAAAACTGTTTTTT. Filled out from reference TRBV9 and TRBJ1-4, the complete variable domain reads DSGVTQTPKHLITATGQRVTLRCSPRSGDLSVYWYQQSLDQGLQFLIQYYNGEERAKGNILERFSAQQFPDLHSELNLSSLELGDSALYFCASSVSGSPNEKLFFGSGTQLSVL.

The rearrangement joins TRBV24-1 to TRBJ2-4; 8 nucleotides match TRBD2. J lost 6 bases, V lost 5 bases, and 5 bases had no gene match. This CDR3 is 14 amino acids long. CDR1 is KGHDR and CDR2 is SFDVKD in the germline V gene. CDR3 loop: CATSAPGLGNIQYF. In DNA, the CDR3 is TGTGCCACCAGTGCCCCGGGACTAGGAAACATTCAGTACTTC.